A single sample is the source of the 22 T cell receptor beta chains below, sequenced in a study of beta chain features in type 1 diabetes. Since all of the isolated RNA was reverse transcribed, expressed TCRB transcripts were what got sequenced. Generated by immunoSEQ multiplex PCR, the TCRdb table keeps only in-frame clones and is missing some. The profile covers around 110,000 clones, with around 15% appearing a single time and about 2.1% taken by the ten largest. Study results and limitations: Shortening of TCRB CDR3s, moderate but significant, appeared in all four CD4+ subsets of Type 1 diabetes patients.

These receptors have no identified antigens. Material: central memory CD4+ T cells from blood. These receptors were taken from a man aged 30-40 years with type 1 diabetes.

A few counts support this clone. V and J are TRBV29-1 and TRBJ2-1; 14 bases line up with TRBD2. The CDR3 extends over 14 amino acids. The germline V gene has CDR1 SQVTM and CDR2 ANQGSEA. V trimming: 7 bases; J trimming: 9 bases; junction bases outside the gene matches: 8. CDR3 protein: CSAETSGGGSEQFF. CDR3 sequence (DNA): TGCAGCGCTGAGACTAGCGGGGGGGGTAGTGAGCAGTTCTTC.

A remark on this clone: The junction shows a germline mismatch at one end, possibly a read error. The chain is built from TRBV7-7 and TRBJ2-5, with TRBD2 matching 7 bases. The CDR3 runs 15 residues. Looked up from germline, CDR1 is SSHAT and CDR2 is FNYEAQ (reference sequence). CDR3 amino acids: CASSLDGGGQETQYF. CDR3 in DNA: TGTGCTAGCAGCTTAGATGGGGGGGGCCAAGAGACCCAGTACTTC.

This clone was seen more than once but under ten times. V is TRBV4-2 and J is TRBJ2-3; D may match TRBD1 or TRBD2 (5 bases each). This CDR3 has 15 residues. The V gene lost 4 bases and the J gene lost 1 base, with 12 bases spanning the gap. Germline lookup yields CDR1 LGHNA and CDR2 YNFKEQ. CDR3 amino acids: CASSRPGTRTDTQYF. The CDR3 DNA is TGTGCCAGCAGCCGACCGGGGACCCGCACAGATACGCAGTATTTT.

The genes are TRBV14 and TRBJ2-7, with 9 nucleotides matching TRBD1. There are 14 residues in the CDR3. V was clipped by 1 base and J by 2 bases; unmatched bases: 0. Germline CDR1 SGHDN, CDR2 FVKESK. The CDR3 DNA sequence: TGTGCCAGCAGCCAAGGGACAGGGGCCTACGAGCAGTACTTC. It codes for CASSQGTGAYEQYF.

The genes are TRBV13 and TRBJ2-6, with 7 bases aligning to TRBD2. V was clipped by 1 base and J by 2 bases; unmatched bases: 2. From germline, CDR1 is PRHDT and CDR2 FYEKMQ (reference sequence). The CDR3 runs 16 residues. The DNA of the CDR3 is TGTGCCAGCAGCTTAGCGGGAGGACCTGGGGCCAACGTCCTGACTTTC. This codes for CASSLAGGPGANVLTF.

The rearrangement uses TRBV4-3 and TRBJ2-3, with D possibly matching TRBD1 (5 bases). The V end was cut by 6 bases, the J end by 0 bases, with 10 bases between. CDR1 LGHNA and CDR2 YSLEER come from the germline V gene. The CDR3 is made up of 14 amino acids. CDR3 amino acids: CASSQGSSTDTQYF. The CDR3 nucleotides are TGCGCCAGCAGTCAGGGATCTAGCACAGATACGCAGTATTTT.

The V and J genes are TRBV9 and TRBJ2-1, with 10 bases identical to TRBD2. The V gene's germline CDR1 is SGDLS and CDR2 YYNGEE. This CDR3 is built from 15 residues. V lost 2 bases, J lost 8 bases, and 7 bases stayed unmatched. The CDR3 nucleotides are TGTGCCAGCAGCGTCAGCGGGGGGGCCTTGGATGAGCAGTTCTTC. It codes for CASSVSGGALDEQFF.

This chain joins TRBV9 and TRBJ2-3, with 7 bases fitting TRBD1. Germline V gene data show CDR1 as SGDLS and CDR2 as YYNGEE. The J segment lost 9 bases and the V segment lost 4 bases, leaving 5 bases of the junction unmatched. The CDR3 consists of 12 residues. CDR3 sequence reads: CASSQGGETQYF. CDR3 sequence (DNA): TGTGCCAGCAGCCAAGGGGGCGAGACGCAGTATTTT.

This clone was picked up a small number of times. J is TRBJ1-1 and V is TRBV29-1, with D unresolved. The CDR3 runs 13 residues. The ends were cut back, 4 bases at V and 8 bases at J, with 17 bases in the middle. Looked up from germline, CDR1 is SQVTM and CDR2 is ANQGSEA. The CDR3 DNA is TGCAGCGTTGGTGGGCGATCGCAGGCCGAAGCTTTCTTT. Protein product: CSVGGRSQAEAFF.

V gene TRBV7-3 combines with J gene TRBJ1-1; D not resolved. Trimming stripped 5 bases from V and 6 bases from J, with 13 bases between. Germline CDR1 reads SGHTA; CDR2 reads FQGTGA. CDR3 length equals 13 residues. The CDR3 here is CASSQQFSSEAFF. CDR3 DNA: TGTGCCAGCAGCCAACAATTCAGCTCTGAAGCTTTCTTT.

This clone was picked up a small number of times. The chain carries TRBV7-3 and TRBJ2-1; D might be TRBD1 (5 bases). The germline V gene has CDR1 SGHTA and CDR2 FQGTGA. CDR3 length: 14 residues. Trimming stripped 2 bases from V and 13 bases from J, with 18 bases between. CDR3: CASSLSGQGADQFF. CDR3 coding DNA: TGTGCCAGCAGCTTATCAGGGCAGGGCGCTGACCAGTTCTTC.

The table lists this clone with a few counts. This rearrangement joins TRBV29-1 to TRBJ2-7, with 8 bases that match TRBD1. Looked up from germline, CDR1 is SQVTM and CDR2 is ANQGSEA. The CDR3 extends over 14 amino acids. V lost 4 bases to trimming and J lost 4 bases; unmatched junction nucleotides: 9. CDR3 nucleotide sequence: TGCAGCGTTGTGGGGACAGGTGCCGTTTACGAGCAGTACTTC. Protein sequence: CSVVGTGAVYEQYF.

This clone was seen more than once but under ten times. The chain links TRBV11-3 to TRBJ2-5, with D unclear. The V gene's germline CDR1 is SGHNT and CDR2 YENEEA. V was cut by 5 bases and J by 1 base, with 11 bases left in between. The CDR3 is 14 residues long. In DNA form, the CDR3 reads TGTGCCAGCAGCCCCGATTCGGGCCAAGAGACCCAGTACTTC. This translates into CASSPDSGQETQYF.

The chain uses TRBV5-8 and TRBJ2-5, with D perhaps TRBD1 (5 bases). This CDR3 has 14 residues. Trimming left V 4 bases short and J 7 bases short, with 17 bases between. The germline V gene encodes CDR1 SGHTS and CDR2 YDEGEE. In nucleotides, the CDR3 is TGTGCCAGCAGCCCGACCCAGGGCGTAGGGACCCAGTACTTC. This translates into CASSPTQGVGTQYF.

The gene calls are TRBV9 and TRBJ2-1; 11 positions match TRBD1. The trim removed 3 bases at V and 3 bases at J, leaving 2 bases unmatched. The CDR3 length is 15 residues. Germline loops: CDR1 SGDLS, CDR2 YYNGEE. Here the CDR3 reads CASSEGTGGYNEQFF. CDR3 nucleotide sequence: TGTGCCAGCAGCGAGGGGACAGGGGGCTACAATGAGCAGTTCTTC.

There are a few counts of this clone. The gene calls are TRBV29-1 and TRBJ2-1; 7 positions agree with TRBD1. J gave up 0 bases and V 6 bases, and 5 bases lay outside the gene matches. CDR3 length equals 14 residues. Germline loops: CDR1 SQVTM, CDR2 ANQGSEA. The CDR3 nucleotides read TGCAGCGTCGCAGGGGGAAGCTCCTACAATGAGCAGTTCTTC. Translated: CSVAGGSSYNEQFF.

The chain uses TRBV15 and TRBJ2-5; 8 bases fit TRBD1. V gave up 0 bases and J gave up 5 bases; unmatched junction bases: 5. CDR1 and CDR2 from the germline V gene are LNHNV and YYDKDF (reference sequence). The CDR3 is made up of 15 amino acids. The CDR3: CATSRDRTGLETQYF. In nucleotides, the CDR3 is TGTGCCACCAGCAGAGATAGGACAGGGCTGGAGACCCAGTACTTC.

This clone has a handful of counts. V gene TRBV5-1 combines with J gene TRBJ2-3; TRBD1 or TRBD2 may be the D gene (6 bases each). From germline, CDR1 is SGHRS and CDR2 YFSETQ. The V gene lost 0 bases and the J gene lost 2 bases, with 10 bases spanning the gap. This CDR3 has 15 amino acids. CDR3 DNA: TGCGCCAGCAGCTTGGCCGGGGGCTACACAGATACGCAGTATTTT. Encoded protein: CASSLAGGYTDTQYF. The full variable domain, completed using reference TRBV5-1 and TRBJ2-3, is KAGVTQTPRYLIKTRGQQVTLSCSPISGHRSVSWYQQTPGQGLQFLFEYFSETQRNKGNFPGRFSGRQFSNSRSEMNVSTLELGDSALYLCASSLAGGYTDTQYFGPGTRLTVL.

The chain recombines TRBV7-2 with TRBJ2-7, with D possibly being TRBD2 (7 bases). Germline V gene data show CDR1 as SGHTA and CDR2 as FQGNSA. The CDR3 consists of 15 residues. V was cut by 5 bases and J by 0 bases, with 14 bases left in between. CDR3: CASSRGGGISYEQYF. Here the CDR3 DNA reads TGTGCCAGCAGCCGGGGAGGGGGGATCTCCTACGAGCAGTACTTC.

This clone was detected a few times. This sequence joins TRBV2 and TRBJ1-4; D remains unclear. V was shortened by 3 bases and J by 7 bases, with 9 bases between the two germline ends. This CDR3 has 13 amino acids. The germline V gene encodes CDR1 SNHLY and CDR2 FYNNEI. The CDR3 reads CASSEGLPEKLFF. The CDR3 bases are TGTGCCAGCAGTGAGGGGTTGCCTGAAAAACTGTTTTTT.

The chain couples TRBV10-3 to TRBJ1-2, with a weak D call TRBD1 (5 bases). Between the trimmed V and J ends, which lost 3 bases and 1 base, there was a span of 12 bases. This CDR3 contains 15 residues. CDR1 is ENHRY, CDR2 SYGVKD, per germline. The CDR3 nucleotides are TGTGCCATCAGTGAAAGAGGGGCCGATAACTATGGCTACACCTTC. This encodes CAISERGADNYGYTF.

This clone was picked up a small number of times. The chain links TRBV28 to TRBJ2-1, with D perhaps assigned TRBD1 or TRBD2 (5 bases each). Germline CDR1 MDHEN, CDR2 SYDVKM. The CDR3 consists of 15 residues. V lost 4 bases to trimming and J lost 2 bases, with 12 bases between them. The CDR3 protein is CASSSSGQTYNEQFF. Here the CDR3 DNA reads TGTGCCAGCAGTTCCTCGGGGCAAACCTACAATGAGCAGTTCTTC.